This T cell receptor (beta chain) was sequenced in a study of T-cell reconstitution after alpha-beta-depleted transplantation in children. The germline CDR1 and CDR2 sequences are LGHNA and YSLEER. The length of the CDR3 is 16 residues. V gave up 4 bases and J gave up 0 bases, with 12 bases separating them. This clonotype was found a few times. What it binds is not known. Study observations and caveats: Diversity and T-cell counts at one year after transplant derived mostly from new T cells. TCRbeta diversity was high at day 60 in some patients (a result of surviving recipient T cells and thymic progenitors). At around two months after transplant, the alpha-beta T cells were reportedly derived from several hundred expanded clones that came from non-depleted graft cells.

Unique molecular identifiers were used to barcode this TCRbeta library. TCRdb re-derived calls from the PCR reads in MiXCR, one entry per CDR3 protein. Among under 450,000 distinct CDR3 sequences listed, about 16% were seen once. Here the sequenced sample was PBMCs, mostly from graft donor cells, taken 360 days after TCRalphabeta/CD19-depleted stem cell transplant. The V and J genes are TRBV4-3 and TRBJ2-2; D is unclear. This receptor was taken from a boy in the first two years of life who had a stem cell transplant for Wiskott-Aldrich syndrome, so the T cells may come from the graft donor. The CDR3 protein is CASSPSVVSNTGELFF. The CDR3 DNA reads TGCGCCAGCAGCCCGAGCGTCGTATCGAACACCGGGGAGCTGTTTTTT.